At least ten counts were recorded for the clone carrying this TCR beta chain. The antigen remains unidentified. This sample is drawn from a study of T cells in Graves' hyperthyroidism and ophthalmopathy. Among ophthalmopathy patients, the Clinical Activity Score reached at least 3, the NOSPECS grade reached at least 4, and duration remained under 3 months. TCR beta CDR3 sequences were amplified from RNA transcripts. RT-PCR in the first round (using the HTBI primer set) targeted the TCR CDR3. MiXCR, run by TCRdb on the multiplex PCR reads, gives a single entry per CDR3 protein. Here the sample spans 300,000 or so distinct CDR3 sequences, about a sixth being singletons. Regarding the study as a whole: Blood also carried most thyroid clonotypes expanded above 0.001.

Sample: blood. The TCR originated in a woman between 55 and 75 years old with Graves' ophthalmopathy.

The CDR3: CATSSTSGSFSTDTQYF. CDR3 bases: TGTGCCACCAGCTCGACTAGCGGTTCGTTTAGCACAGATACGCAGTATTTT. The chain carries TRBV15 and TRBJ2-3, with 9 bases that match TRBD2. V lost 5 bases and J lost 0; bases outside the gene matches: 9. In germline, CDR1 is LNHNV, CDR2 YYDKDF (reference sequence). The CDR3 is made up of 17 amino acids.